The 17 T cell receptor beta chains below come from one sample, sequenced in a study of blood T cell repertoires in COVID-19. The data were produced by immunoSEQ multiplex PCR, yet TCRdb's version contains in-frame clones alone and is incomplete. The data contain roughly 140,000 clones, roughly 80% of them singletons. Sequencing was carried out using peripheral blood. The receptors here all came from a human donor in a cohort sampled during active COVID-19.

This chain uses TRBV5-1 with TRBJ2-2, with D maybe TRBD2 (5 bases). The CDR3 totals 15 residues. Per the germline V gene, CDR1 is SGHRS and CDR2 is YFSETQ. Trimming removed 0 bases from V and 4 bases from J, with 10 bases in between. CDR3 protein: CASSLGSAATGELFF. As DNA, the CDR3 is TGCGCCAGCAGCTTGGGTAGCGCGGCCACCGGGGAGCTGTTTTTT.

The chain recombines TRBV19 with TRBJ1-6, with D possibly being TRBD1 (5 bases). This CDR3 is 14 amino acids long. The germline gives CDR1 LNHDA, CDR2 SQIVND (reference sequence). Trimming left V 6 bases short and J 7 bases short, with 13 bases between. In DNA, the CDR3 is TGTGCCAGTAGCGGGCAGGGAGGAAATTCACCCCTCCACTTT. Translated, it gives CASSGQGGNSPLHF.

The chain is built from TRBV6-5 and TRBJ1-2; possibly TRBD1 for D (6 bases). The CDR3 extends over 14 amino acids. V lost 7 bases to trimming and J lost 8 bases, with 20 bases between them. Germline assignment: CDR1 MNHEY and CDR2 SVGAGI. The CDR3 DNA sequence: TGTGCCAGCACTCCATCAAACAGGGTGGGAGGCTACACCTTC. Encoded protein: CASTPSNRVGGYTF.

A few counts support this clone. CDR3 nucleotide sequence: TGTGCCAGCATCGCAGAAATGAACACTGAAGCTTTCTTT. Translated, it gives CASIAEMNTEAFF. The chain uses TRBV2 and TRBJ1-1; D gene unclear. There are 13 residues in the CDR3. V was shortened by 7 bases and J by 0 bases, with 9 bases between the two germline ends. Germline CDR1 and CDR2: SNHLY and FYNNEI.

CDR3 bases: TGCGCCAGCAGCCAACTGACAGGGATTATTTCTGGGGCCAACGTCCTGACTTTC. Amino acids: CASSQLTGIISGANVLTF. The chain couples TRBV4-1 to TRBJ2-6; 7 nucleotides agree with TRBD1. The CDR3 covers 18 residues. Germline V gene sequence: CDR1 MGHRA, CDR2 YSYEKL. V lost 2 bases, J lost 1 base, and 8 bases stayed unmatched.

The V gene is TRBV19, the J gene TRBJ1-1, with D possibly being TRBD1 (5 bases). V was shortened by 0 bases and J by 11 bases, with 13 bases between the two germline ends. The V gene's germline CDR1 is LNHDA and CDR2 SQIVND (reference sequence). The CDR3 is 13 residues long. CDR3 DNA: TGTGCCAGTAGTATAGAGGCAGGGCGGACGGCTTTCTTT. Protein sequence: CASSIEAGRTAFF.

This clone was seen a few times. The chain combines TRBV19 with TRBJ1-6, with D possibly matching TRBD1 (5 bases). Trimming removed 6 bases at V and 8 bases at J, with 20 bases between. Germline loops: CDR1 LNHDA, CDR2 SQIVND (reference sequence). This CDR3 region has 16 residues. The CDR3: CASSVDRINTDSPLHF. CDR3 bases: TGTGCCAGTAGCGTAGACAGAATTAATACGGATTCACCCCTCCACTTT.

This rearrangement joins TRBV11-2 to TRBJ2-6; 7 nucleotides align to TRBD1. V was pared by 2 bases and J by 2 bases, with 0 bases of the junction left unmatched. The CDR3 sequence is 15 residues long. Germline V lookup: CDR1 SGHAT, CDR2 FQNNGV. The CDR3 protein is CASSLTGAGANVLTF. CDR3 in DNA: TGTGCCAGCAGCTTAACAGGGGCTGGGGCCAACGTCCTGACTTTC.

The chain uses TRBV28 and TRBJ2-6; maybe TRBD1 (7 bases). Trimming took off 3 bases at V and 0 bases at J, with 12 bases between the two ends. The CDR3 has 17 amino acids. Germline V gives CDR1 MDHEN, CDR2 SYDVKM. The chain's CDR3 is CASSFGQGGSGANVLTF. The CDR3 DNA sequence: TGTGCCAGCAGTTTTGGGCAGGGGGGCTCTGGGGCCAACGTCCTGACTTTC.

This rearrangement joins TRBV5-1 to TRBJ1-4; TRBD1 aligns across 7 bases. The CDR3 spans 12 residues. Losses at the gene ends were 7 bases for V and 8 bases for J; bases not matched to a gene: 5. Germline CDR1 and CDR2: SGHRS and YFSETQ. The CDR3 nucleotides are TGCGCCAGCCACAGGGGCGGAGAAAAACTGTTTTTT. This codes for CASHRGGEKLFF.

The gene calls are TRBV28 and TRBJ1-6, with a tentative D call TRBD1 (6 bases). Germline CDR1 is MDHEN and CDR2 is SYDVKM. This CDR3 is built from 14 residues. V was clipped by 6 bases and J by 8 bases, with 14 bases between them. The CDR3 here is CASRSSGEYSPLHF. Written as DNA, the CDR3 is TGTGCCAGCAGGTCCTCAGGGGAGTATTCACCCCTCCACTTT.

J is TRBJ2-7 and V is TRBV28; the match to TRBD1 covers 7 bases. The CDR3 length is 13 residues. V was clipped by 5 bases and J by 6 bases; unmatched bases: 7. Germline CDR1 and CDR2: MDHEN and SYDVKM. As DNA, the CDR3 is TGTGCCAGCAGTCCAGGGGGTAGTAGCGAGCAGTACTTC. It is translated as CASSPGGSSEQYF.

This clone was observed a handful of times. The chain uses TRBV27 and TRBJ1-3; D unresolved. This CDR3 has 14 amino acids. Trimming took 4 bases from V and 0 from J, leaving 7 bases between them. From germline, CDR1 is MNHEY and CDR2 SMNVEV (reference sequence). CDR3 sequence (DNA): TGTGCCAGCAGTTCCCATAGCTCTGGAAACACCATATATTTT. It codes for CASSSHSSGNTIYF.

The V gene is TRBV7-9, the J gene TRBJ1-6; TRBD1 aligns across 8 bases. V gave up 5 bases and J gave up 9 bases; unmatched junction bases: 9. The V gene's germline CDR1 is SEHNR and CDR2 FQNEAQ (reference sequence). CDR3 length: 15 amino acids. The CDR3: CASSQDRGGISPLHF. For the CDR3, the DNA is TGTGCCAGCAGCCAAGACAGGGGAGGAATTTCACCCCTCCACTTT.

The chain combines TRBV6-6 with TRBJ2-5, with 9 bases matching TRBD2. The CDR3 has 13 amino acids. Per germline, CDR1 MNHNY and CDR2 SVGAGI (reference sequence). The chain's CDR3 is CVSGGGGQETQYF. CDR3 in DNA: TGTGTTAGCGGGGGAGGGGGGCAAGAGACCCAGTACTTC.

The chain links TRBV28 to TRBJ1-4; 7 bases map to TRBD1. The V gene end was trimmed by 5 bases and the J gene end by 3 bases; junction bases not matched to a gene: 12. CDR1 and CDR2 (germline): MDHEN, SYDVKM. CDR3 size: 17 residues. CDR3 nucleotide sequence: TGTGCCAGCAGTCTCCCAATTGGGACAGTCGCTAATGAAAAACTGTTTTTT. It specifies CASSLPIGTVANEKLFF.

The chain links TRBV5-1 to TRBJ2-2; 9 nucleotides agree with TRBD1. Germline trimming cut 0 bases from V and 5 bases from J; bases unmatched to any gene: 2. The CDR3 length is 15 residues. CDR1 is SGHRS and CDR2 is YFSETQ in the germline V gene. The CDR3 loop reads CASSLAGTGTGELFF. CDR3 nucleotide sequence: TGCGCCAGCAGCTTGGCCGGGACAGGGACCGGGGAGCTGTTTTTT.